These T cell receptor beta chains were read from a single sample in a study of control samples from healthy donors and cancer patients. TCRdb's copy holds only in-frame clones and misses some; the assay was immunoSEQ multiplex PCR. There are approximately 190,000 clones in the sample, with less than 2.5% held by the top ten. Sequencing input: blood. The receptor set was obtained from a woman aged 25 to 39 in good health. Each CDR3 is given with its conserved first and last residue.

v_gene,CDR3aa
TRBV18,CASSLFDRVVTEAFF
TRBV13,CASTLRTGSNEKLFF
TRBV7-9,CASSLVTGGTGELFF
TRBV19,CASSIGATNTEAFF
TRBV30,CAWSGGYTF
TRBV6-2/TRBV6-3,CASSLWLAGGTDTQYF
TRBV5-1,CASTHRGTKLSYEQYF
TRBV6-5,CASSYSRREHEQYF
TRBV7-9,CASSSRQGPEAFF
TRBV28,CASSFKDGQETQYF
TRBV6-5,CASSYGDNYGYTF
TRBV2,CASSADLAGNEQFF
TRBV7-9,CASSLTLEGLDTQYF
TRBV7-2,CASSLGIGQEDGYTF
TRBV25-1,CASRNRGLLTSEAFF